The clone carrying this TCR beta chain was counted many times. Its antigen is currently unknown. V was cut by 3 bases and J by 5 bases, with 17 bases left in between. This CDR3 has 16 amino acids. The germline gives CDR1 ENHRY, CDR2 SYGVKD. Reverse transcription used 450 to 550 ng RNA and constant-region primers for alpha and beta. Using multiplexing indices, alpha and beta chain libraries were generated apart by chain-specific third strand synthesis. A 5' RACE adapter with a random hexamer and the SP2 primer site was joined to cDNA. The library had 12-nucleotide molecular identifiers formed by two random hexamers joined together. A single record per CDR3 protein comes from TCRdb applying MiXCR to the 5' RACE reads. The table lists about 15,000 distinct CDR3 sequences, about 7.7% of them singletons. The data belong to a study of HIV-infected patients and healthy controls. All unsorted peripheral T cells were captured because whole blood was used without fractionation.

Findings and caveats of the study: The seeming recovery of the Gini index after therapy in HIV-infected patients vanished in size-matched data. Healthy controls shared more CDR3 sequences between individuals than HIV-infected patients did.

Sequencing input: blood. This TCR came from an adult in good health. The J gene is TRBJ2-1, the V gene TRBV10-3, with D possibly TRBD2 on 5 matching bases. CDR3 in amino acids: CAISDPSYFGDNEQFF. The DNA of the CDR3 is TGTGCCATCAGTGACCCTAGCTATTTCGGTGACAATGAGCAGTTCTTC.